This TCR beta chain was observed in a study of T cells in women clearing cervical HPV infection. Study context: Controls' single incident HPV16 infection cleared within 12 months without precancer.

Using immunoSEQ multiplex PCR, the repertoire was profiled, and TCRdb retains in-frame clones only, with some absent. The sample has about 30,000 clones. The sequenced sample was blood buffy coat. This TCR was recovered from a woman aged 18 to 75 with a cervical HPV16 infection that either progressed to CIN3+ or cleared (not recorded which).

CDR3 amino acids: CASNPTGHYGYTF. The DNA read from the CDR3 is TGTGCCAGTAACCCGACAGGGCACTATGGC. The chain uses TRBV19 and TRBJ1-2; 7 bases line up with TRBD1. The read comes to an end 3 residues before the CDR3 does, leaving the germline J gene to fill in the end. The germline CDR1 and CDR2 sequences are LNHDA and SQIVND (reference sequence). V gave up 7 bases and J gave up 3 bases; unmatched junction bases: 5. This CDR3 region has 13 residues.